Below, 20 T cell receptor beta chains from the same sample are listed, as sequenced in a study of regulatory T cells in long-lasting Graves disease. Time point specified: newly diagnosed GD, antithyroid drugs for less than 3 months. The TCR library was made from RNA extracted from PBMCs. Building of the TCR beta libraries involved iRepertoire HTBI primers and Arm-PCR of CDR3 regions. TCRdb passed the multiplex PCR reads through MiXCR, listing each CDR3 protein once. The sample contains under 250,000 distinct CDR3 sequences, about 19% of which appear only once. Sample: peripheral blood mononuclear cells (PBMCs), taken at new diagnosis, from a patient treated with antithyroid drugs. The source of these receptors is a female donor with Graves disease.

The chain has TRBV6-1 and TRBJ2-2; 11 nucleotides line up with TRBD1. Germline CDR1 is MNHNS and CDR2 is SASEGT. V dropped 6 bases and J dropped 6; count of bases not matched to a gene: 9. The CDR3 totals 16 residues. The CDR3 DNA follows: TGTGCCAGCAGCCTGGGACAGGGGGTGATAGCCGGGGAGCTGTTTTTT. The encoded protein is CASSLGQGVIAGELFF.

This clonotype has at least ten counts. The rearrangement links TRBV28 to TRBJ2-2, with 7 bases lining up with TRBD1. The V segment lost 10 bases and the J segment 6 bases; nucleotides outside the gene matches: 8. The CDR3 runs to 13 residues. Germline assignment: CDR1 MDHEN and CDR2 SYDVKM. The CDR3 region is CATLFQGAGELFF. In DNA form, the CDR3 reads TGTGCCACCCTTTTCCAGGGGGCCGGGGAGCTGTTTTTT.

This clonotype has only one observation. A far larger clone is just one base off, so this is likely a read error. Here the CDR3 reads CASSLQPVGPPTIKQFF. CDR3 nucleotides: TGTGCCAGCAGCCTCCAGCCTGTGGGGCCCCCAACAATAAAGCAGTTCTTC. This rearrangement joins TRBV7-2 to TRBJ2-3, with a tentative D call TRBD1 (5 bases). TRBJ2-1 explains the end of the DNA better; the J call may be wrong. The CDR3 covers 17 residues. The germline V gene has CDR1 SGHTA and CDR2 FQGNSA.

This clonotype was counted only a few times. Just one base apart from a much larger clone, this may be a read error. The chain couples TRBV12-3 or TRBV12-4 to TRBJ1-6, with unresolved D. The CDR3 is 13 residues long. CDR3 residues: CASSLIGNSSLHF. CDR3 sequence (DNA): TGTGCCAGCAGTTTAATCGGAAATTCATCCCTCCACTTT.

This clonotype came up many times. The rearrangement uses TRBV5-1 and TRBJ2-2; D may correspond to TRBD1 or TRBD2 (5 bases each). The CDR3 loop spans 15 amino acids. V lost 0 bases and J 4 bases, leaving 10 bases between the germline ends. CDR1 SGHRS and CDR2 YFSETQ come from the germline V gene. CDR3: CASSLAGPSTGELFF. The CDR3 DNA reads as TGCGCCAGCAGCTTGGCGGGACCCAGCACCGGGGAGCTGTTTTTT.

This clonotype was counted at least ten times. V gene TRBV12-3 or TRBV12-4 combines with J gene TRBJ2-5; D is possibly TRBD1 or TRBD2 (6 bases each). V lost 5 bases to trimming and J lost 5 bases, with 15 bases between them. The CDR3 has 14 amino acids. CDR3 in DNA: TGTGCCAGCAGTACCTCGGGGGCGGAGGAGACCCAGTACTTC. This sequence encodes CASSTSGAEETQYF.

This clonotype was detected once. The gene calls are TRBV7-2 and TRBJ1-1; D remains ambiguous. The CDR3 loop spans 16 amino acids. Trimming removed 5 bases from V and 0 bases from J, with 16 bases in between. Germline assignment: CDR1 SGHTA and CDR2 FQGNSA. Here the CDR3 DNA reads TGTGCCAGCAGCCTAATGGGAGCTTCCATGAACACTGAAGCTTTCTTT. Translated: CASSLMGASMNTEAFF.

This clonotype appeared many times. This rearrangement joins TRBV4-1 to TRBJ1-1; D not certain. The V gene's germline CDR1 is MGHRA and CDR2 YSYEKL. Trimming took 0 bases from V and 4 from J, leaving 12 bases between them. The CDR3 is made up of 15 amino acids. DNA of the CDR3: TGCGCCAGCAGCCAAGATAGGGCCCTGAGCACTGAAGCTTTCTTT. This encodes CASSQDRALSTEAFF.

This clonotype was counted many times. The chain joins TRBV4-3 to TRBJ2-1; TRBD2 agrees at 10 bases. Germline CDR1 is LGHNA and CDR2 is YSLEER. This CDR3 comprises 17 residues. V was clipped by 1 base and J by 3 bases; unmatched bases: 6. As DNA, the CDR3 is TGCGCCAGCAGCCAAGGGCTAGCGGGAGATTACTACAATGAGCAGTTCTTC. As protein: CASSQGLAGDYYNEQFF.

This clonotype was detected many times. The rearrangement links TRBV2 to TRBJ2-3; D gene ambiguous. Trimming stripped 5 bases from V and 2 bases from J, with 8 bases between. This CDR3 region has 13 residues. Germline values: CDR1 SNHLY, CDR2 FYNNEI. Here the CDR3 reads CASSLLNTDTQYF. The CDR3 bases are TGTGCCAGCAGTTTACTGAACACAGATACGCAGTATTTT.

This clonotype was seen a handful of times. The chain carries TRBV7-2 and TRBJ1-4, with 7 bases identical to TRBD1. The junction had 10 bases not matched to a gene; V was cut back by 5 bases and J by 7 bases. Per germline, CDR1 SGHTA and CDR2 FQGNSA. This CDR3 is built from 15 residues. The CDR3 coding sequence is TGTGCCAGCAGCCAATCGAGGGGGCCAGTTGAAAAACTGTTTTTT. Amino acids: CASSQSRGPVEKLFF.

In regard to this clonotype: Likely a read error: the CDR3 ends without its conserved phenylalanine or tryptophan. The rearrangement joins TRBV3-1 to TRBJ2-1; 8 nucleotides line up with TRBD2. The CDR3 runs to 16 residues. Germline V gene lookup returns CDR1 LGHDT and CDR2 YNNKEL (reference sequence). CDR3 protein: CANSQDPSGLYNEQFS. CDR3 nucleotides: TGTGCCAACAGCCAAGATCCTAGCGGGCTTTACAATGAGCAGTTCTCC.

This clonotype was seen ten or more times. The V gene is TRBV7-3, the J gene TRBJ2-1, with TRBD2 matching 12 bases. CDR1 is SGHTA and CDR2 is FQGTGA in the germline V gene. The CDR3 runs 15 residues. Trimming took 3 bases from V and 6 from J; bases not matched to a gene: 3. The CDR3 is CASSFASGGANEQFF. The CDR3 DNA reads TGTGCCAGCAGCTTCGCTAGCGGGGGGGCCAATGAGCAGTTCTTC. Full variable domain (remainder filled in from reference TRBV7-3 and TRBJ2-1): GAGVSQTPSNKVTEKGKYVELRCDPISGHTALYWYRQSLGQGPEFLIYFQGTGAADDSGLPNDRFFAVRPEGSVSTLKIQRTERGDSAVYLCASSFASGGANEQFFGPGTRLTVL.

The sample holds a few counts of this clonotype. The chain joins TRBV5-1 to TRBJ1-5; D is undetermined. Trimming took 5 bases from V and 5 from J, leaving 17 bases between them. Germline V gene sequence: CDR1 SGHRS, CDR2 YFSETQ. This CDR3 spans 15 amino acids. The CDR3 is CASSSGVDQYQPQHF. In DNA, the CDR3 is TGCGCCAGCAGTTCAGGCGTTGATCAGTATCAGCCCCAGCATTTT.

This clonotype occurred many times. The J gene is TRBJ1-3, the V gene TRBV7-2, with TRBD1 matching 8 bases. V was pared by 5 bases and J by 4 bases, with 7 bases of the junction left unmatched. Germline V lookup: CDR1 SGHTA, CDR2 FQGNSA. The length of the CDR3 is 15 residues. The CDR3 sequence is CASSQWTGSGNTIYF. CDR3 in DNA: TGTGCCAGCAGCCAGTGGACAGGGTCAGGAAACACCATATATTTT.

The genes are TRBV7-2 and TRBJ1-5; D is unclear. V lost 4 bases to trimming and J lost 3 bases, with 7 bases between them. Germline V CDR1 and CDR2: SGHTA, FQGNSA. The CDR3 contains 13 residues. This CDR3 reads CASSSQPNQPQHF. The CDR3 region has the DNA TGTGCCAGCAGCTCTCAGCCCAATCAGCCCCAGCATTTT.

This clonotype was observed at least ten times. The rearrangement links TRBV27 to TRBJ1-2, with a weak D call TRBD1 (5 bases). V lost 4 bases, J lost 7 bases, and 13 bases lay in between. CDR3 size: 13 residues. In germline, CDR1 is MNHEY, CDR2 SMNVEV (reference sequence). The CDR3 loop reads CASSSDSKRGYTF. CDR3 DNA sequence: TGTGCCAGCAGTTCTGACAGTAAGCGTGGCTACACCTTC.

This chain joins TRBV28 and TRBJ1-2, with a weak D call TRBD1 (6 bases). The CDR3 length is 15 residues. The germline V and J ends were trimmed by 2 bases and 4 bases, with 14 bases remaining between them. Germline values: CDR1 MDHEN, CDR2 SYDVKM. This CDR3 is CASSLVGADGYGYTF. The CDR3 bases are TGTGCCAGCAGTTTAGTGGGGGCGGATGGCTATGGCTACACCTTC.

This clonotype was counted many times. V gene TRBV9 combines with J gene TRBJ2-3; 12 bases align to TRBD1. Germline V gene data show CDR1 as SGDLS and CDR2 as YYNGEE. Trimming took 0 bases from V and 0 from J; bases not matched to a gene: 5. The CDR3 loop spans 18 amino acids. The DNA for the CDR3 is TGTGCCAGCAGCGTAGGATGGGACAGGGGGCTAAGCACAGATACGCAGTATTTT. Protein sequence: CASSVGWDRGLSTDTQYF. The full variable domain, its missing parts supplied by reference TRBV9 and TRBJ2-3, is DSGVTQTPKHLITATGQRVTLRCSPRSGDLSVYWYQQSLDQGLQFLIQYYNGEERAKGNILERFSAQQFPDLHSELNLSSLELGDSALYFCASSVGWDRGLSTDTQYFGPGTRLTVL.

This clonotype was seen a few times. The chain carries TRBV15 and TRBJ1-3; D ambiguous. The CDR3 spans 12 residues. The germline V gene has CDR1 LNHNV and CDR2 YYDKDF (reference sequence). The ends were cut back, 1 base at V and 10 bases at J, with 8 bases in the middle. CDR3 residues: CATSRARSTIYF. DNA for the CDR3: TGTGCCACCAGCAGAGCCCGATCTACCATATATTTT.